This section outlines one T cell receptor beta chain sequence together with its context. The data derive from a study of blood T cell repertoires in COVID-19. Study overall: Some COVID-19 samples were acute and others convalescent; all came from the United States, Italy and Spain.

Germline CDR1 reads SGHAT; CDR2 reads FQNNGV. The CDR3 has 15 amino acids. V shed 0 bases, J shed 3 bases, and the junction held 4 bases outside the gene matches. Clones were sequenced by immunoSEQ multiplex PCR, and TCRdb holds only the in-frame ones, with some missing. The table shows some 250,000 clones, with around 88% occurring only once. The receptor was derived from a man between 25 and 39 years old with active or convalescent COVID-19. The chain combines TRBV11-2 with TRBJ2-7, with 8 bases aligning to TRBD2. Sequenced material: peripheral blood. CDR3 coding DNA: TGTGCCAGCAGCTTAGATCTGGCGGGGGGCTACGAGCAGTACTTC. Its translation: CASSLDLAGGYEQYF.